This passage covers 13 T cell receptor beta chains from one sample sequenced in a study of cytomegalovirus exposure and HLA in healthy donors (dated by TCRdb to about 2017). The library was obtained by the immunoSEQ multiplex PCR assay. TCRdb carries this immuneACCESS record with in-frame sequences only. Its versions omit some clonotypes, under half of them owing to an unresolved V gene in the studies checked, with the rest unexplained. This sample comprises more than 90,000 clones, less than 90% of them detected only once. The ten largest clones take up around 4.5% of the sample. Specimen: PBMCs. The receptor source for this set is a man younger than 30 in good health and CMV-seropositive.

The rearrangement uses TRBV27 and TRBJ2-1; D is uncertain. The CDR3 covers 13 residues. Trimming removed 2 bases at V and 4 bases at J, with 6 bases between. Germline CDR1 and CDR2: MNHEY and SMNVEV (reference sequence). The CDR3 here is CASSLQAYNEQFF. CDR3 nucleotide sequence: TGTGCCAGCAGTTTACAGGCGTACAATGAGCAGTTCTTC.

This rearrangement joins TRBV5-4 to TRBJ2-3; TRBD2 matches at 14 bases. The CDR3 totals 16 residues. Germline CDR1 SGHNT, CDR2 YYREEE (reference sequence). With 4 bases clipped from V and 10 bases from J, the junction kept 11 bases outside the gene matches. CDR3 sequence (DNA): TGTGCCAGCAGCGTGGGACTAGCGGGGGCCTCGACCCCGCAGTATTTT. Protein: CASSVGLAGASTPQYF.

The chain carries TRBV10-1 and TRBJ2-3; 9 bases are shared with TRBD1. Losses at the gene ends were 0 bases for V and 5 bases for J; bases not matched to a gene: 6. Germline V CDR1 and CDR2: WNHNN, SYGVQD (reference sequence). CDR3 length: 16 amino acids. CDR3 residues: CASSESGTGREDTQYF. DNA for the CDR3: TGCGCCAGCAGTGAGTCTGGGACAGGGAGGGAAGATACGCAGTATTTT.

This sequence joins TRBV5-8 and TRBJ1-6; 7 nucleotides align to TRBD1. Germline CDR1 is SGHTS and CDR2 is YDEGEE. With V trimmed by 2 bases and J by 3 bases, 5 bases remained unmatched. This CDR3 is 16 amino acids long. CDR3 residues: CASSLYGTDYNSPLHF. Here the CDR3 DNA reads TGTGCCAGCAGCTTATACGGGACAGACTATAATTCACCCCTCCACTTT.

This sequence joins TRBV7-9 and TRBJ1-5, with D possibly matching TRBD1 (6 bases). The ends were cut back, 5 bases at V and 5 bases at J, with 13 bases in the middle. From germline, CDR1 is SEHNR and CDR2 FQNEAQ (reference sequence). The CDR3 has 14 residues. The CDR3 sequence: CASSQTDSYQPQHF. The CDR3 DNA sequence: TGTGCCAGCAGCCAAACGGACAGTTATCAGCCCCAGCATTTT.

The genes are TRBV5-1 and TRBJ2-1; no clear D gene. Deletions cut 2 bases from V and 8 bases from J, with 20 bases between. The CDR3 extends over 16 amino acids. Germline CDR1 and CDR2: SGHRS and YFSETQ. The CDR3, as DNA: TGCGCCAGCAGCTTCCCGAGGTCTCCTCAGCCCGATGAGCAGTTCTTC. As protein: CASSFPRSPQPDEQFF. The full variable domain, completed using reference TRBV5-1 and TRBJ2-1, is KAGVTQTPRYLIKTRGQQVTLSCSPISGHRSVSWYQQTPGQGLQFLFEYFSETQRNKGNFPGRFSGRQFSNSRSEMNVSTLELGDSALYLCASSFPRSPQPDEQFFGPGTRLTVL.

The DNA for the CDR3 is TGTGCCAGCAGCCCAGAGGGGGCCTCCTACAATGAGCAGTTCTTC. Its protein is CASSPEGASYNEQFF. V usage is TRBV7-9 and J usage is TRBJ2-1, with 7 bases that match TRBD1. The CDR3 spans 15 residues. V gave up 5 bases and J gave up 0 bases; unmatched junction bases: 4. In germline, CDR1 is SEHNR, CDR2 FQNEAQ (reference sequence).

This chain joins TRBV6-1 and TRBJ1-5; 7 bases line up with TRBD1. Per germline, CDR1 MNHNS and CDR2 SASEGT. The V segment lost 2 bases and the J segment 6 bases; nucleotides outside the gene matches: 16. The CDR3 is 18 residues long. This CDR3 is CASSEIVRGTELGQPQHF. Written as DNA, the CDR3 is TGTGCCAGCAGTGAAATTGTTCGGGGGACAGAGCTAGGTCAGCCCCAGCATTTT.

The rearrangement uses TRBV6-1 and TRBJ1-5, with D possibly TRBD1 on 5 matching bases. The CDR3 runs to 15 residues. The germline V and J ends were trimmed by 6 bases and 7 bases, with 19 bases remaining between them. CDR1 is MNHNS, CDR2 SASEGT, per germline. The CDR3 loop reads CASRTLGGEHQPQHF. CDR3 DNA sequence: TGTGCCAGCAGGACCCTTGGAGGGGAGCACCAGCCCCAGCATTTT.

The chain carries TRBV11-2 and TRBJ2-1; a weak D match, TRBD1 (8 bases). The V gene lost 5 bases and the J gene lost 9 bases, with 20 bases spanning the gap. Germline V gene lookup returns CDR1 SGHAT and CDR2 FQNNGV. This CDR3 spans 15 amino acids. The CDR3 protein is CASSRTGGGISEQFF. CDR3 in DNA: TGTGCCAGCAGCAGAACAGGGGGGGGGATAAGTGAGCAGTTCTTC. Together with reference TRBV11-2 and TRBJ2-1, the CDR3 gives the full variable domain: EAGVAQSPRYKIIEKRQSVAFWCNPISGHATLYWYQQILGQGPKLLIQFQNNGVVDDSQLPKDRFSAERLKGVDSTLKIQPAKLEDSAVYLCASSRTGGGISEQFFGPGTRLTVL.

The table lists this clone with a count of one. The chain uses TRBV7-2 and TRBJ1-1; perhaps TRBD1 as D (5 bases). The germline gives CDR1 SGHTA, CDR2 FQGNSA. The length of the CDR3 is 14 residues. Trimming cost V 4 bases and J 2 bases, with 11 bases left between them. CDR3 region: CASSWGGANTEAFF. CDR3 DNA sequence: TGTGCCAGCAGCTGGGGGGGTGCTAACACTGAAGCTTTCTTT.

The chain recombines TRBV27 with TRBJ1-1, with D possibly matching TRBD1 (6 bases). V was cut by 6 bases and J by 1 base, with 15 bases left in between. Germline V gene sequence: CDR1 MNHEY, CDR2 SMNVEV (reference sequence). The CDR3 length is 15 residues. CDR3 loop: CASRINTGRNTEAFF. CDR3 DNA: TGTGCCAGCAGGATTAACACAGGGCGGAACACTGAAGCTTTCTTT.

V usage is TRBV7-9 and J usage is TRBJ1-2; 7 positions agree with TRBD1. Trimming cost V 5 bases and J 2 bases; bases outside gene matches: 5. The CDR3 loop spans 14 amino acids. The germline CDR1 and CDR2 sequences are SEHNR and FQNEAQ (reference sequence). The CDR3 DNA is TGTGCCAGCAGCCCGACAGGGATGAACTATGGCTACACCTTC. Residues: CASSPTGMNYGYTF.